This T cell receptor (beta chain) was identified in a study of CD8 T cells in Susac syndrome. The authors carried out high-throughput sequencing of TCR beta. They applied it to CD8+ and CD4+ T cells obtained from blood. The multiple sclerosis controls consisted of treatment-naive patients with relapsing-remitting disease, either stable or active. TEMRA cells were FACS-enriched and CD8+ and CD4+ T cells negatively isolated. Trimming cost V 1 base and J 0 bases; bases outside gene matches: 4. This CDR3 is built from 18 residues. Germline CDR1 and CDR2: SGHRS and YFSETQ. Random-hexamer reverse transcription was applied to about 0.5 to 1 ug RNA. With immunoSEQ multiplex PCR, TCR beta CDR3 was amplified across 54 Vbeta and 13 Jbeta. Each CDR3 protein is one row after TCRdb ran MiXCR on the immunoSEQ multiplex PCR reads. In the table there are roughly 300,000 distinct CDR3 sequences, 70% to 90% of which are singletons.

This sequence was found in a human donor with multiple sclerosis. Sequencing used CD8+ T cells from PBMCs. V usage is TRBV5-1 and J usage is TRBJ2-1, with 13 positions matching TRBD2. CDR3 DNA sequence: TGCGCCAGCAGCTTGACTAGCGGGAGGGCCTCCTCCTACAATGAGCAGTTCTTC. This sequence encodes CASSLTSGRASSYNEQFF.